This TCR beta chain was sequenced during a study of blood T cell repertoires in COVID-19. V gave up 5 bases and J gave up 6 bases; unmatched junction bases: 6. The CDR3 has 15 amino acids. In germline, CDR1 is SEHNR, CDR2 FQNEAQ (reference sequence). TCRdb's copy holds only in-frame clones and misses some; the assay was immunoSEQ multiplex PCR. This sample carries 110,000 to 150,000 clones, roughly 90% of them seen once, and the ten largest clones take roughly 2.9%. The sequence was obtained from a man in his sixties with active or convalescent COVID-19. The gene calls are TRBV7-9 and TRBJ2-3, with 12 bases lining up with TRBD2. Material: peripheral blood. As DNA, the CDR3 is TGTGCCAGCAGCCCGACTAGCGGGGGTGGCGATACGCAGTATTTT. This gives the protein CASSPTSGGGDTQYF.